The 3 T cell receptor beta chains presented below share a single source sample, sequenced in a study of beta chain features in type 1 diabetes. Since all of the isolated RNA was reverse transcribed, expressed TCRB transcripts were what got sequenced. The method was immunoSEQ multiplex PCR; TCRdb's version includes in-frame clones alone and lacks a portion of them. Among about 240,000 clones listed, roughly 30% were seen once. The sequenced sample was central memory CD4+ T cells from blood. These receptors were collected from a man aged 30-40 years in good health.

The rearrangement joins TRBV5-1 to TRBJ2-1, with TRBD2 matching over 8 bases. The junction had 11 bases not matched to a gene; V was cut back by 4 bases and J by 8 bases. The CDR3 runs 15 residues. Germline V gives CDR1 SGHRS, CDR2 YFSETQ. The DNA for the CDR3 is TGCGCCAGCAGCCTATCTAGCGGGCCCACGGATGAGCAGTTCTTC. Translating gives CASSLSSGPTDEQFF.

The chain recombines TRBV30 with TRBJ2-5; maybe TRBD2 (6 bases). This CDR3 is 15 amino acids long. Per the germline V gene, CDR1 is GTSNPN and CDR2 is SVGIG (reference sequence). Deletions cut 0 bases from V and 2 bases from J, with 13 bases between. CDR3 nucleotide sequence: TGTGCCTGGAGTGTAGTATTAGCGGCACAAGAGACCCAGTACTTC. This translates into CAWSVVLAAQETQYF.

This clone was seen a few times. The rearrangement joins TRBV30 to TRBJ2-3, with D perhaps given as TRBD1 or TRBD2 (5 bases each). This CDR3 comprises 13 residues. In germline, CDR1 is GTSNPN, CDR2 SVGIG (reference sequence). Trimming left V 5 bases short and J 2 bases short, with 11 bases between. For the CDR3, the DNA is TGTGCCTGGTGGGGACCTTCCACAGATACGCAGTATTTT. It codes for CAWWGPSTDTQYF.